These T cell receptor beta chains were read from a single sample in a study of metastatic and nonmetastatic thyroid tumors. TCRdb reassembled clones from the PCR reads with MiXCR. The sample lists roughly 7,000 clones; around 33% were seen once. Sequencing was carried out using adjacent normal tissue. The origin of the receptors is a female donor with papillary thyroid cancer or a benign thyroid nodule (not recorded which). Some clones in this sample may be carry-over from other donors' samples. Each CDR3 is given without its conserved first and last residue. Some rows mark clone size as missing; the rest say once, few, many or name a class of expanded clone.

CDR3: ASSGTGTQPQH; V: TRBV6-2/TRBV6-3; J: TRBJ1-5; size: .
CDR3: ASSEGGKTGYT; V: TRBV2; J: TRBJ1-2; size: large
CDR3: ASRNTTGTEKLF; V: TRBV12-3/TRBV12-4; J: TRBJ1-4; size: .
CDR3: ASSLFTGKNTEAF; V: TRBV5-1; J: TRBJ1-1; size: medium-sized
CDR3: SAPGPSRSYNSSLH; V: TRBV20-1; J: TRBJ1-6; size: few
CDR3: SARLDAGGGAKDTQY; V: TRBV20-1; J: TRBJ2-5; size: .
CDR3: ASSQGIANPGNTIY; V: TRBV14; J: TRBJ1-3; size: .
CDR3: ASSQDPGAPQNTEAF; V: TRBV3-1; J: TRBJ1-1; size: .
CDR3: SARSLAGGSDEQY; V: TRBV20-1; J: TRBJ2-7; size: .
CDR3: SARRGDYEQY; V: TRBV20-1; J: TRBJ2-7; size: .
CDR3: ASSPGGGHQPQH; V: TRBV18; J: TRBJ1-5; size: .
CDR3: ASGNTGELF; V: TRBV19; J: TRBJ2-2; size: .